These 28 T cell receptor beta chains were sequenced from one sample in a study of STAT5B mutations in CD4+ large granular lymphocyte leukemia. Assay used: immunoSEQ multiplex PCR; TCRdb lists only in-frame clones, some missing. Here the sample spans about 48,000 clones, under 80% being singletons. The material sequenced was CD4+ T cells from blood buffy coats. The receptors were sampled from a human donor in good health.

This clone was detected only a few times. The chain combines TRBV6-1 with TRBJ1-5; D not resolved. The CDR3 runs to 14 residues. CDR1 and CDR2 from the germline V gene are MNHNS and SASEGT. The V gene lost 5 bases and the J gene lost 3 bases, with 11 bases spanning the gap. The CDR3: CASSSGQDNQPQHF. CDR3 nucleotides: TGTGCCAGCAGTAGTGGTCAAGACAATCAGCCCCAGCATTTT.

This sequence joins TRBV19 and TRBJ2-5; a weak D match, TRBD2 (5 bases). Germline V gene sequence: CDR1 LNHDA, CDR2 SQIVND (reference sequence). Trimming took off 8 bases at V and 2 bases at J, with 15 bases between the two ends. This CDR3 has 14 residues. CDR3 region: CASPRAGRQETQYF. The CDR3 DNA sequence: TGTGCCAGTCCCCGGGCGGGTCGGCAAGAGACCCAGTACTTC.

The V gene is TRBV2, the J gene TRBJ2-7, with 9 bases that match TRBD1. CDR3 size: 14 residues. Germline CDR1 and CDR2: SNHLY and FYNNEI. V was clipped by 3 bases and J by 3 bases; unmatched bases: 3. The CDR3 DNA sequence: TGTGCCAGCAGTGATCAGGGACAGGGCTACGAGCAGTACTTC. It encodes CASSDQGQGYEQYF.

CDR3 in amino acids: CASRLSWVRDRSTDTQYF. CDR3 nucleotides: TGTGCAAGTCGCCTGTCTTGGGTTCGGGACAGGTCAACAGATACGCAGTATTTT. The chain employs TRBV12-2 and TRBJ2-3; TRBD1, the D gene given by the table, was not confirmed from the DNA. TRBV12-2 is termed a pseudogene. The CDR3 is made up of 18 amino acids.

This clone was detected only once. The rearrangement joins TRBV28 to TRBJ1-5; D call uncertain. Looked up from germline, CDR1 is MDHEN and CDR2 is SYDVKM. The CDR3 has 14 residues. The V gene lost 7 bases and the J gene lost 5 bases, with 15 bases spanning the gap. In nucleotides, the CDR3 is TGTGCCAGCATCCCCAGGCGGGTGGATCAGCCCCAGCATTTT. Its translation is CASIPRRVDQPQHF. Drawing the rest from reference TRBV28 and TRBJ1-5, the complete variable domain is DVKVTQSSRYLVKRTGEKVFLECVQDMDHENMFWYRQDPGLGLRLIYFSYDVKMKEKGDIPEGYSVSREKKERFSLILESASTNQTSMYLCASIPRRVDQPQHFGDGTRLSIL.

This clone was seen a handful of times. The V call is TRBV10-3, the J call TRBJ2-3, with 10 positions matching TRBD2. The CDR3 consists of 15 residues. From germline, CDR1 is ENHRY and CDR2 SYGVKD. V shed 8 bases and J 1 base; nucleotides not matched to a gene: 6. CDR3 in DNA: TGTGCCATCGCTAGCGGGGGCGGGGGCACAGATACGCAGTATTTT. As protein: CAIASGGGGTDTQYF.

The J gene is TRBJ2-3, the V gene TRBV6-1; the match to TRBD2 covers 8 bases. CDR1 and CDR2 from the germline V gene are MNHNS and SASEGT. CDR3 size: 16 residues. Trimming at V came to 3 bases and at J to 2 bases, leaving 7 bases not matched to a gene. CDR3 sequence: CASSDRAGDTTDTQYF. The DNA of the CDR3 is TGTGCCAGCAGTGATAGAGCGGGGGATACCACAGATACGCAGTATTTT.

V usage is TRBV7-8 and J usage is TRBJ1-1; D uncertain. Germline-derived CDR1 and CDR2 are SGHVS and FQNEAQ. V was clipped by 3 bases and J by 1 base, with 9 bases between them. The CDR3 spans 14 residues. For the CDR3, the DNA is TGTGCCAGCAGCTTGAGGCCGGGGAACACTGAAGCTTTCTTT. Residues: CASSLRPGNTEAFF.

The chain is built from TRBV5-1 and TRBJ2-6; D uncertain. The CDR3 sequence is 18 residues long. V was clipped by 0 bases and J by 0 bases, with 13 bases between them. The germline V gene has CDR1 SGHRS and CDR2 YFSETQ. The CDR3 loop is CASSLVVESLSGANVLTF. In DNA, the CDR3 is TGCGCCAGCAGCTTGGTAGTGGAGTCTCTCTCTGGGGCCAACGTCCTGACTTTC.

The V and J genes are TRBV19 and TRBJ2-7; 7 positions match TRBD1. V shed 1 base and J 1 base; nucleotides not matched to a gene: 1. The CDR3 length is 14 residues. CDR1 is LNHDA and CDR2 is SQIVND in the germline V gene (reference sequence). Here the CDR3 reads CASSIGGQSYEQYF. DNA of the CDR3: TGTGCCAGTAGTATAGGGGGACAGTCCTACGAGCAGTACTTC.

CDR3 nucleotides: TGTGCCAGCAGTTCGACGACTAGCGGGGGGGCAGATACGCAGTATTTT. It specifies CASSSTTSGGADTQYF. V usage is TRBV6-6 and J usage is TRBJ2-3, with 14 bases fitting TRBD2. Germline-derived CDR1 and CDR2 are MNHNY and SVGAGI (reference sequence). J gave up 4 bases and V 4 bases, and 4 bases lay outside the gene matches. The CDR3 consists of 16 residues.

The rearrangement uses TRBV10-2 and TRBJ2-7, with D possibly being TRBD1 or TRBD2 (5 bases each). This CDR3 has 14 amino acids. Trimming took 3 bases from V and 0 from J, leaving 9 bases between them. Germline V gene sequence: CDR1 WSHSY, CDR2 SAAADI. CDR3: CASSDPGTSYEQYF. The CDR3 nucleotides are TGCGCCAGCAGTGACCCCGGGACCTCCTACGAGCAGTACTTC.

A few counts support this clone. CDR3 residues: CAWSPAFGGNTIYF. The CDR3 region has the DNA TGTGCCTGGAGTCCCGCCTTCGGTGGAAACACCATATATTTT. The chain employs TRBV30 and TRBJ1-3, with D unresolved. The V and J ends lost 2 bases and 3 bases respectively, with 11 bases between them. Looked up from germline, CDR1 is GTSNPN and CDR2 is SVGIG (reference sequence). The CDR3 totals 14 residues.

The chain has TRBV28 and TRBJ1-5; a possible D gene is TRBD1 (6 bases). This CDR3 has 14 residues. Germline V lookup: CDR1 MDHEN, CDR2 SYDVKM. V lost 2 bases, J lost 10 bases, and 15 bases lay in between. Here the CDR3 reads CASSLGQGKGPQHF. Written as DNA, the CDR3 is TGTGCCAGCAGTTTAGGCCAGGGGAAGGGTCCCCAGCATTTT.

This chain uses TRBV5-1 with TRBJ2-3, with 10 bases matching TRBD2. Losses at the gene ends were 3 bases for V and 2 bases for J; bases not matched to a gene: 9. The CDR3 has 17 amino acids. The germline CDR1 and CDR2 sequences are SGHRS and YFSETQ. The CDR3 here is CASSSLAGGPSTDTQYF. The DNA for the CDR3 is TGCGCCAGCAGCTCATTAGCGGGGGGCCCATCCACAGATACGCAGTATTTT.

The CDR3 DNA reads as TGTGCCAGCAGCACCGGACAGGGTGGGTTCGAGCAGTACTTC. It encodes CASSTGQGGFEQYF. The chain joins TRBV7-9 to TRBJ2-7; 8 bases are shared with TRBD1. This CDR3 has 14 amino acids. Germline CDR1 is SEHNR and CDR2 is FQNEAQ (reference sequence). V shed 5 bases and J 6 bases; nucleotides not matched to a gene: 9.

The chain combines TRBV27 with TRBJ2-7, with D hard to call. The CDR3 has 13 residues. V was cut by 5 bases and J by 0 bases, with 8 bases left in between. Germline assignment: CDR1 MNHEY and CDR2 SMNVEV (reference sequence). The CDR3 DNA follows: TGTGCCAGCAGTCCGAGAAGCTCCTACGAGCAGTACGTC. Protein: CASSPRSSYEQYV.

J is TRBJ1-4 and V is TRBV7-9, with D possibly being TRBD1 (6 bases). In germline, CDR1 is SEHNR, CDR2 FQNEAQ (reference sequence). CDR3 length equals 12 residues. V was clipped by 2 bases and J by 13 bases, with 11 bases between them. The CDR3 region is CASSLWRGRLFF. The CDR3 region has the DNA TGTGCCAGCAGCTTATGGAGGGGGAGACTGTTTTTT.

The V gene is TRBV6-4, the J gene TRBJ2-2; no firm D call. The germline CDR1 and CDR2 sequences are MRHNA and SNTAGT. The CDR3 loop spans 14 amino acids. Trimming took off 4 bases at V and 2 bases at J, with 8 bases between the two ends. CDR3 bases: TGTGCCAGCAGTGTCCTCATTAACACCGGGGAGCTGTTTTTT. Protein product: CASSVLINTGELFF.

The chain has TRBV6-4 and TRBJ1-4; no firm D call. CDR3 length: 13 amino acids. Per the germline V gene, CDR1 is MRHNA and CDR2 is SNTAGT. Trimming removed 6 bases from V and 5 bases from J, with 10 bases in between. The CDR3 loop reads CASRDGLNEKLFF. CDR3 DNA: TGTGCCAGCAGGGACGGATTGAATGAAAAACTGTTTTTT.

The chain employs TRBV19 and TRBJ2-3, with D possibly TRBD2 on 7 matching bases. CDR3 length equals 16 residues. V dropped 2 bases and J dropped 7 bases, with 19 bases sitting between them. Germline V gene sequence: CDR1 LNHDA, CDR2 SQIVND (reference sequence). The CDR3 protein is CASSITGGPSVNTQYF. The CDR3 region has the DNA TGTGCCAGTAGTATAACGGGGGGCCCGAGTGTAAATACGCAGTATTTT. Full variable domain (remainder filled in from reference TRBV19 and TRBJ2-3): DGGITQSPKYLFRKEGQNVTLSCEQNLNHDAMYWYRQDPGQGLRLIYYSQIVNDFQKGDIAEGYSVSREKKESFPLTVTSAQKNPTAFYLCASSITGGPSVNTQYFGPGTRLTVL.

The genes are TRBV11-2 and TRBJ2-5, with TRBD2 matching 9 bases. Losses at the gene ends were 5 bases for V and 2 bases for J; bases not matched to a gene: 12. CDR3 length: 17 residues. Germline values: CDR1 SGHAT, CDR2 FQNNGV. The CDR3 bases are TGTGCCAGCAGCCGAGGACTGCGGGGGGGCTCTCAAGAGACCCAGTACTTC. This gives the protein CASSRGLRGGSQETQYF.

The rearrangement links TRBV5-4 to TRBJ2-2; 7 bases match TRBD1. This CDR3 is 18 amino acids long. J lost 3 bases, V lost 2 bases, and 13 bases had no gene match. Germline V gene data show CDR1 as SGHNT and CDR2 as YYREEE (reference sequence). For the CDR3, the DNA is TGTGCCAGCAGCTTAGATCAGGGGGTGGCATCCTACACCGGGGAGCTGTTTTTT. Translated, it gives CASSLDQGVASYTGELFF.

V is TRBV27 and J is TRBJ2-6, with a possible D match to TRBD2 (7 bases). This CDR3 is 18 amino acids long. Per germline, CDR1 MNHEY and CDR2 SMNVEV (reference sequence). V was cut by 5 bases and J by 1 base, with 18 bases left in between. The DNA of the CDR3 is TGTGCCAGCAGTCCGGAGGGGGGGCTGTTATCTGGGGCCAACGTCCTGACTTTC. This encodes CASSPEGGLLSGANVLTF.

This clone was detected only a few times. The V and J genes are TRBV18 and TRBJ1-3; TRBD1 is a possible D gene (6 bases). V shed 2 bases and J shed 1 base, with 9 bases lying between them. The V gene's germline CDR1 is KGHSH and CDR2 LQKENI. The CDR3 loop spans 15 amino acids. The CDR3 DNA sequence: TGTGCCAGCTCACCAAAGGGGACATCTGGAAACACCATATATTTT. Protein product: CASSPKGTSGNTIYF.

This clone was recorded a few times. CDR3 coding DNA: TGTGCCAGCAACAAGGGAGGGGTAGATGAGCAGTACTTC. Its protein is CASNKGGVDEQYF. V gene TRBV7-6 combines with J gene TRBJ2-7, with 7 bases aligning to TRBD2. The CDR3 is 13 residues long. The ends lost 7 bases at V and 7 bases at J; junction bases unmatched: 10. The germline CDR1 and CDR2 sequences are SGHVS and FNYEAQ.

This rearrangement joins TRBV7-2 to TRBJ1-1; tentatively, D is TRBD1 (5 bases). The CDR3 length is 16 residues. Looked up from germline, CDR1 is SGHTA and CDR2 is FQGNSA. V was clipped by 3 bases and J by 6 bases, with 20 bases between them. CDR3 region: CASSFSSARAPAEAFF. The CDR3 nucleotides read TGTGCCAGCAGCTTTTCCTCTGCCAGGGCCCCCGCTGAAGCTTTCTTT.

The chain uses TRBV7-6 and TRBJ2-1; D not certain. The germline V gene has CDR1 SGHVS and CDR2 FNYEAQ. Trimming took off 1 base at V and 0 bases at J, with 4 bases between the two ends. The CDR3 is 14 amino acids. The CDR3 DNA sequence: TGTGCCAGCAGCTTAGATAGCTCCTACAATGAGCAGTTCTTC. Translation: CASSLDSSYNEQFF.